One and the same sample provided the 21 T cell receptor beta chains below, sequenced in a study of shared clonotypes between healthy human individuals (dated by TCRdb to 2018 to 2021). Library creation used the immunoSEQ multiplex PCR assay. The table comes from immuneACCESS by way of TCRdb, which keeps in-frame sequences with V and J called. Part of the clones is missing from these tables; in studies checked, under half for an unresolved V gene and the rest for unknown reasons. Within this sample are 2 million to 3 million clones, with roughly 93% of them counted one time only. Of the sample, about 0.38% is held by the ten largest clones. Sequenced input: naive CD4+ T cells from PBMCs. The meaning of the sample's cell subset or site label: CD45RA+ positively selected. All receptors derive from a man younger than 35 in good health. Some clones in this sample may be carry-over from other donors' samples.

V gene TRBV4-1 combines with J gene TRBJ2-2; D is ambiguous. Germline assignment: CDR1 MGHRA and CDR2 YSYEKL. Trimming left V 0 bases short and J 1 base short, with 6 bases between. The CDR3 totals 15 residues. CDR3 DNA sequence: TGCGCCAGCAGCCAAGATCACAGGAACACCGGGGAGCTGTTTTTT. Its protein is CASSQDHRNTGELFF.

The V gene is TRBV28, the J gene TRBJ1-1; D is unclear. The germline CDR1 and CDR2 sequences are MDHEN and SYDVKM. Trimming removed 6 bases at V and 5 bases at J, with 22 bases between. There are 16 residues in the CDR3. This CDR3 is CASSQAGTPRRTEAFF. DNA for the CDR3: TGTGCCAGCAGCCAGGCAGGTACCCCGCGTAGGACTGAAGCTTTCTTT.

This chain joins TRBV19 and TRBJ2-1, with 10 bases that match TRBD1. The CDR3 covers 16 residues. The junction had 8 bases not matched to a gene; V was cut back by 0 bases and J by 9 bases. Looked up from germline, CDR1 is LNHDA and CDR2 is SQIVND (reference sequence). CDR3 coding DNA: TGTGCCAGTAGTATAGATCAGGGACAGGGGACGGGTGAGCAGTTCTTC. It yields the protein CASSIDQGQGTGEQFF.

The chain employs TRBV28 and TRBJ2-1; 9 bases align to TRBD2. Germline V lookup: CDR1 MDHEN, CDR2 SYDVKM. This CDR3 has 16 residues. The V segment lost 6 bases and the J segment 0 bases; nucleotides outside the gene matches: 6. The DNA for the CDR3 is TGTGCCAGCAGCCGAGGACTAGCGTACTCCTACAATGAGCAGTTCTTC. Its protein product is CASSRGLAYSYNEQFF.

The chain joins TRBV7-6 to TRBJ1-4; D gene ambiguous. CDR3 size: 13 residues. The V and J ends lost 4 bases and 4 bases respectively, with 7 bases between them. Germline CDR1 reads SGHVS; CDR2 reads FNYEAQ. The DNA for the CDR3 is TGTGCCAGCAGCTCCGACCGTAATGAAAAACTGTTTTTT. Protein product: CASSSDRNEKLFF.

Turning to this clone: The same CDR3 also results from other DNA sequences found in this sample. The gene calls are TRBV2 and TRBJ1-2; TRBD1 matches 8 bases. V lost 4 bases to trimming and J lost 4 bases; unmatched junction nucleotides: 2. The CDR3 contains 13 residues. The germline V gene has CDR1 SNHLY and CDR2 FYNNEI. CDR3 region: CASSGTGIYGYTF. In DNA form, the CDR3 reads TGTGCCAGCAGTGGGACAGGGATCTATGGCTACACCTTC.

The chain links TRBV29-1 to TRBJ1-2; D is possibly TRBD1 (6 bases). The CDR3 length is 13 residues. Germline CDR1 and CDR2: SQVTM and ANQGSEA. The ends were cut back, 5 bases at V and 5 bases at J, with 15 bases in the middle. The CDR3 bases are TGCAGCGTTTCGGACAGAATGGAATATGGCTACACCTTC. It translates to CSVSDRMEYGYTF.

The chain is built from TRBV28 and TRBJ2-1; D possibly matches TRBD1 or TRBD2 (5 bases each). Per the germline V gene, CDR1 is MDHEN and CDR2 is SYDVKM. Trimming stripped 7 bases from V and 1 base from J, with 11 bases between. The CDR3 loop spans 14 amino acids. In nucleotides, the CDR3 is TGTGCCAGCATTAGGGACCCATCCTACAATGAGCAGTTCTTC. It specifies CASIRDPSYNEQFF.

The chain is built from TRBV28 and TRBJ2-7; weak D call: TRBD2 (6 bases). The CDR3 totals 15 residues. The V gene lost 4 bases and the J gene lost 5 bases, with 18 bases spanning the gap. Germline CDR1 and CDR2: MDHEN and SYDVKM. CDR3 sequence (DNA): TGTGCCAGCAGTTCCTCGGCGGGGAGCCGGAACGAGCAGTACTTC. Translated, it gives CASSSSAGSRNEQYF.

This clone has a single count. The chain is built from TRBV2 and TRBJ2-1; the D gene is possibly TRBD2 (5 bases). V lost 5 bases and J 5 bases, leaving 13 bases between the germline ends. Germline V gene sequence: CDR1 SNHLY, CDR2 FYNNEI. The CDR3 sequence is 14 residues long. The chain's CDR3 is CASSQGRVDNEQFF. As DNA, the CDR3 is TGTGCCAGCAGTCAAGGGCGGGTGGACAATGAGCAGTTCTTC.

The rearrangement links TRBV6-1 to TRBJ2-7; maybe TRBD2 (5 bases). The V end lost 7 bases, the J end lost 3 bases, and 13 bases lay between the germline ends. The CDR3 contains 13 residues. Germline values: CDR1 MNHNS, CDR2 SASEGT. CDR3 nucleotides: TGTGCCAGCAAATTGAGCGGAGGCTACGAGCAGTACTTC. It translates to CASKLSGGYEQYF.

J is TRBJ2-7 and V is TRBV5-4; 8 nucleotides match TRBD2. Germline assignment: CDR1 SGHNT and CDR2 YYREEE (reference sequence). The CDR3 contains 13 residues. V shed 4 bases and J 5 bases; nucleotides not matched to a gene: 5. For the CDR3, the DNA is TGTGCCAGCAGCGGACTAGCTCTAAACGAGCAGTACTTC. Residues: CASSGLALNEQYF. The full variable domain, rest sourced from reference TRBV5-4 and TRBJ2-7, is ETGVTQSPTHLIKTRGQQVTLRCSSQSGHNTVSWYQQALGQGPQFIFQYYREEENGRGNFPPRFSGLQFPNYSSELNVNALELDDSALYLCASSGLALNEQYFGPGTRLTVT.

This clone has a single count. The rearrangement joins TRBV6-5 to TRBJ1-5; D gene unclear. Trimming removed 6 bases from V and 6 bases from J, with 18 bases in between. The CDR3 is 15 residues long. Germline loops: CDR1 MNHEY, CDR2 SVGAGI. The CDR3 region has the DNA TGTGCCAGCAGACCGGACGCCGGGCGCGGTCAGCCCCAGCATTTT. This gives the protein CASRPDAGRGQPQHF.

The table lists this clone with a count of one. In nucleotides, the CDR3 is TGTGCCAGCAGCGGAGGCGGAAACACCATATATTTT. It codes for CASSGGGNTIYF. The chain carries TRBV7-3 and TRBJ1-3, with D unclear. Germline CDR1 SGHTA, CDR2 FQGTGA. V lost 5 bases, J lost 4 bases, and 6 bases lay in between. The CDR3 sequence is 12 residues long.

In its sample, this clone was seen once. Other DNA sequences in the same sample also yield this CDR3. The rearrangement uses TRBV7-2 and TRBJ2-5; TRBD2 is a possible D gene (5 bases). CDR1 is SGHTA and CDR2 is FQGNSA in the germline V gene. Trimming left V 2 bases short and J 5 bases short, with 9 bases between. CDR3 length equals 13 residues. CDR3 DNA sequence: TGTGCCAGCAGCTTACAAGGGAGCGAGACCCAGTACTTC. Protein: CASSLQGSETQYF.

The chain uses TRBV10-3 and TRBJ2-7; 9 positions match TRBD1. The V segment lost 10 bases and the J segment 8 bases; nucleotides outside the gene matches: 24. The CDR3 runs to 17 residues. From germline, CDR1 is ENHRY and CDR2 SYGVKD. As DNA, the CDR3 is TGTGCCACCGGCGAAAGATGGGGACAGGGACTTCTCTATAAGCAGTACTTC. Its translation: CATGERWGQGLLYKQYF.

V and J are TRBV7-2 and TRBJ1-3; tentatively, D is TRBD1 (5 bases). The CDR3 has 14 residues. V lost 3 bases, J lost 2 bases, and 8 bases lay in between. CDR1 is SGHTA, CDR2 FQGNSA, per germline. The CDR3 sequence is CASSFGRAGNTIYF. In nucleotides, the CDR3 is TGTGCCAGCAGCTTCGGCAGGGCTGGAAACACCATATATTTT.

J is TRBJ1-5 and V is TRBV6-1, with D unclear. Trimming removed 7 bases at V and 3 bases at J, with 13 bases between. This CDR3 comprises 14 residues. Germline V CDR1 and CDR2: MNHNS, SASEGT. The CDR3: CASNPGILNQPQHF. The CDR3 region has the DNA TGTGCCAGCAACCCCGGCATTCTCAATCAGCCCCAGCATTTT.

The chain links TRBV28 to TRBJ2-5; 7 bases map to TRBD1. CDR1 is MDHEN and CDR2 is SYDVKM in the germline V gene. V lost 3 bases and J lost 0; bases outside the gene matches: 7. CDR3 length: 16 residues. The CDR3 coding sequence is TGTGCCAGCAGTTTCCCGACAGGGAAGGACCAAGAGACCCAGTACTTC. Translation: CASSFPTGKDQETQYF.

This rearrangement joins TRBV7-9 to TRBJ2-2; D remains ambiguous. Germline V gene sequence: CDR1 SEHNR, CDR2 FQNEAQ (reference sequence). V lost 2 bases and J lost 3, with 13 bases in between. The CDR3 contains 16 residues. The chain's CDR3 is CASSLLPIGYTGELFF. CDR3 coding DNA: TGTGCCAGCAGCTTACTGCCGATCGGGTACACCGGGGAGCTGTTTTTT.

The rearrangement joins TRBV29-1 to TRBJ1-1, with D perhaps matching TRBD1 (5 bases). CDR3 length equals 14 residues. Germline CDR1 and CDR2: SQVTM and ANQGSEA. Between the trimmed V and J ends, which lost 5 bases and 1 base, there was a span of 14 bases. The CDR3 sequence is CSVCNSGGNTEAFF. DNA of the CDR3: TGCAGCGTTTGCAACTCTGGGGGGAACACTGAAGCTTTCTTT.